This is a list of T cell receptor beta chains from one sample in a study of T cell repertoires in cytomegalovirus infection. Using its own MiXCR run on the reads, TCRdb lists one record per CDR3 protein. The sample lists approximately 76,000 distinct CDR3 sequences; approximately 3.7% were seen once. Sequencing was done on a sample of PBMCs. Source of these receptors: a human donor in good health (CMV status not recorded). Some clones in this sample may be carry-over from other donors' samples. Each CDR3 is given with its conserved first and last residue. The D gene is left open where the match is weak. Some rows mark clone size as missing; the rest say once, few, many or name a class of expanded clone.

v_gene	d_gene	abundance	j_gene	CDR3nt	CDR3aa
TRBV19	TRBD1	many	TRBJ2-4	TGTGCCAGTAGTAAACGGACAGGGCGCAATAACATTCAGTACTTC	CASSKRTGRNNIQYF
TRBV12-3/TRBV12-4	TRBD1	many	TRBJ1-2	TGTGCCAGCAGTTTTACAACTGGGACAGGGGAAGGCTACACCTTC	CASSFTTGTGEGYTF
TRBV6-5	.	.	TRBJ1-2	TGTGCCAGCAGTACGGGAGGGCAGGCGACTGGGGGCTACACCTTC	CASSTGGQATGGYTF
TRBV7-3	.	many	TRBJ2-6	TGTGCCAGCAGCTTATTGCCGGCGACCACATACTCTGGGGCCAACGTCCTGACTTTC	CASSLLPATTYSGANVLTF
TRBV14	TRBD1	many	TRBJ2-2	TGTGCCAGCAGGCCCCTAGACAGGGCGGAGAACACCGGGGAGCTGTTTTTT	CASRPLDRAENTGELFF
TRBV6-5	.	many	TRBJ1-2	TGTGCCGCAAGCCATTCGGGGGGCCAATATGGCTACACCTTC	CAASHSGGQYGYTF
TRBV14	.	many	TRBJ2-7	TGTGCCAGCAGACGCGGGACACCAGCCTACGAGCAGTACTTC	CASRRGTPAYEQYF
TRBV7-2	.	many	TRBJ1-2	TGTGCCAGCAGCTTATGGGGGCAGGGCTATGGCTACACCTTC	CASSLWGQGYGYTF
TRBV14	TRBD1	many	TRBJ1-1	TGTGCCAGCAGCCAATTCGGGACAGTCACTGAAGCTTTCTTT	CASSQFGTVTEAFF
TRBV27	.	many	TRBJ2-1	TGTGCCAGCAACCTATTAACAGGGATACCCTACAATGAGCAGTTCTTC	CASNLLTGIPYNEQFF
TRBV7-8	TRBD1	many	TRBJ1-6	TGTGCCAGCAGCTTAGGGGACAGCTCACCCCTCCACTTT	CASSLGDSSPLHF
TRBV14	.	many	TRBJ1-2	TGTGCCAGCAGCCAAGATTTGGAGTTGGGCTACACCTTC	CASSQDLELGYTF
TRBV12-3/TRBV12-4	.	many	TRBJ1-1	TGTGCCAGCAGTTTGGCAGGGGACACTGAAGCTTTCTTT	CASSLAGDTEAFF
TRBV30	.	many	TRBJ1-1	TGTGCCTGGAGTCGAACGGGGACACTCACCACTGAAGCTTTCTTT	CAWSRTGTLTTEAFF
TRBV4-1	.	many	TRBJ2-3	TGCGCCAGCAGCCAAACTAGCAGGGCAGATACGCAGTATTTT	CASSQTSRADTQYF
TRBV15	.	many	TRBJ2-4	TGTGCCACCAGCAGATCCGGCGCAAGTCAGTACTTC	CATSRSGASQYF
TRBV4-1	.	many	TRBJ1-1	TGCGCCAGCAGCTCGCCAGGTTGGAACACTGAAGCTTTCTTT	CASSSPGWNTEAFF
TRBV24-1	.	many	TRBJ1-2	TGTGCCACCAGTTCCCGGGGGGACTATGGCTACACCTTC	CATSSRGDYGYTF
TRBV24-1	.	many	TRBJ1-1	TGTGCCACCAGACAGACAGGCCCGAACACTGAAGCTTTCTTT	CATRQTGPNTEAFF
TRBV30	.	many	TRBJ1-5	TGTGCCTGGAGTTCTGACAGTTCAAATCAGCCCCAGCATTTT	CAWSSDSSNQPQHF
TRBV6-1	TRBD1	many	TRBJ1-5	TGTGCCAGCAGACAGGGGAATCAGCCCCAGCATTTT	CASRQGNQPQHF
TRBV19	.	many	TRBJ1-5	TGTGCCAGTAGTTTTATTTCGGCGACTAATCAGCCCCAGCATTTT	CASSFISATNQPQHF
TRBV7-9	.	many	TRBJ2-3	TGTGCCAGCAGCCTAGCCGCCAGGGACCGCACAGATACGCAGTATTTT	CASSLAARDRTDTQYF
TRBV6-2/TRBV6-3	.	many	TRBJ2-7	TGTGCCAGCAGGGCAGAAACCTTCAGGGGCTACCCCTACGAGCAGTACTTC	CASRAETFRGYPYEQYF
TRBV9	.	many	TRBJ2-2	TGTGCCAGCAGCGTAGTTTTCTCCGGGGAGCTGTTTTTT	CASSVVFSGELFF
TRBV15	.	many	TRBJ2-5	TGTGCCACCAGCAGTCGGTCGGTGGGGACCCAGTACTTC	CATSSRSVGTQYF
TRBV5-6	.	many	TRBJ1-2	TGTGCCAGCAGCTTGGGCCATGCCCCAGTACAGAACTATGGCTACACCTTC	CASSLGHAPVQNYGYTF
TRBV6-2/TRBV6-3	.	many	TRBJ2-3	TGTGCCAGCAGTACGGGACTGCTCACAGATACGCAGTATTTT	CASSTGLLTDTQYF
TRBV7-2	.	many	TRBJ1-5	TGTGCCAGCAGCTTATTATTGTCACTAGGGGATAGCAATCAGCCCCAGCATTTT	CASSLLLSLGDSNQPQHF
TRBV6-2/TRBV6-3	.	many	TRBJ2-3	TGTGCCAGCAGTTACCCTCCCTCCACGGTGCTGGGGACGCAGTATTTT	CASSYPPSTVLGTQYF
TRBV7-2	.	many	TRBJ2-7	TGTGCCAGCAGGCAGACCTCGGATCTCGAGCAGTACTTC	CASRQTSDLEQYF
TRBV28	.	many	TRBJ1-2	TGTGCCAGCAGTTTATTGGCACAGGGCGATGGCTACACCTTC	CASSLLAQGDGYTF
TRBV6-1	TRBD1	many	TRBJ1-6	TGTGCCAGCAGAGAGACAGGGCGCAATTCACCCCTCCACTTT	CASRETGRNSPLHF
TRBV20-1	.	many	TRBJ1-4	TGCAGTGCTTACACAGGGCTGGCTAATGAAAAACTGTTTTTT	CSAYTGLANEKLFF
TRBV3-1	.	many	TRBJ1-5	TGTGCCAGCAGCCTATCCCGAGTGGAGGCTCAGCCCCAGCATTTT	CASSLSRVEAQPQHF